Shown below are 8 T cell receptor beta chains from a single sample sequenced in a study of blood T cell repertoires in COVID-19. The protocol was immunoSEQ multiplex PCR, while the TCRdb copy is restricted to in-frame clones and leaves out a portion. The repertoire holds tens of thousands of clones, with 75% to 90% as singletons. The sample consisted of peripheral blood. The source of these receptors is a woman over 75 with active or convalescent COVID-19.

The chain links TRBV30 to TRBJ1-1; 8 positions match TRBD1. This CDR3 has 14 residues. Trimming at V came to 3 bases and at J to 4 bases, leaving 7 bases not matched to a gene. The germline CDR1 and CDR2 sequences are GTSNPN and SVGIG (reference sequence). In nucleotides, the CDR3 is TGTGCCTGGAGGGTACAGGGGGTCCGCACTGAAGCTTTCTTT. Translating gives CAWRVQGVRTEAFF. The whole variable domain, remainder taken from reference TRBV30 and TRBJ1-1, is SQTIHQWPATLVQPVGSPLSLECTVEGTSNPNLYWYRQAAGRGLQLLFYSVGIGQISSEVPQNLSASRPQDRQFILSSKKLLLSDSGFYLCAWRVQGVRTEAFFGQGTRLTVV.

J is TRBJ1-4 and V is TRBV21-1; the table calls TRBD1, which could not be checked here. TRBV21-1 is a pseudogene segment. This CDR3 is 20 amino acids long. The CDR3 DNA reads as TGTGCCAGCAGCCGCCTTACTCGGGACAGGGGGCGGATAACTAATGAAAAACTGTTTTTT. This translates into CASSRLTRDRGRITNEKLFF.

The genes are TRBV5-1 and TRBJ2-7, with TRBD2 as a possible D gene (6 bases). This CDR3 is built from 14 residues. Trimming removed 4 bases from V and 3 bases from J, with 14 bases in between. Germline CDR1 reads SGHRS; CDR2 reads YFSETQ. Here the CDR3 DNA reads TGCGCCAGCAGCCTAGCGAACACCTACTACGAGCAGTACTTC. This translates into CASSLANTYYEQYF.

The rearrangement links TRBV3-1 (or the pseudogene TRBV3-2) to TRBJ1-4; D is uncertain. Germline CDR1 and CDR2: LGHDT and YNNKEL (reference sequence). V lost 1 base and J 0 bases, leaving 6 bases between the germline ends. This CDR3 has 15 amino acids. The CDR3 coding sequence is TGTGCCAGCAGCCAAGGAGCTGCAACTAATGAAAAACTGTTTTTT. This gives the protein CASSQGAATNEKLFF.

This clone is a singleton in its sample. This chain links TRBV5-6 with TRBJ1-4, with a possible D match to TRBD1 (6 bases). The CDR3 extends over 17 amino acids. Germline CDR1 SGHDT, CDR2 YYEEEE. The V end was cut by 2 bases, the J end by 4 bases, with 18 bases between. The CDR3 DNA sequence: TGTGCCAGCAGCTTAAAAACAGGGTTCCAGGGTAATGAAAAACTGTTTTTT. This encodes CASSLKTGFQGNEKLFF.

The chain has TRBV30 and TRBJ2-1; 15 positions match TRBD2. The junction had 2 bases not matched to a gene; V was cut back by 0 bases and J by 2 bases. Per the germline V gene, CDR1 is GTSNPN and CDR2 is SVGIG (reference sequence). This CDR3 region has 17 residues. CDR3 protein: CAWSVGLAGGPYNEQFF. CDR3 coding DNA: TGTGCCTGGAGTGTAGGACTAGCGGGAGGGCCCTACAATGAGCAGTTCTTC.

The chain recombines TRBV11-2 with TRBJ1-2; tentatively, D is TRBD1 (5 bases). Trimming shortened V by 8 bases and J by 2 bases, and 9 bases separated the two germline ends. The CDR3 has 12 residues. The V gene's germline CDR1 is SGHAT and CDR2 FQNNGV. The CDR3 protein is CASQGLNYGYTF. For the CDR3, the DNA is TGTGCCAGCCAGGGCCTCAACTATGGCTACACCTTC.

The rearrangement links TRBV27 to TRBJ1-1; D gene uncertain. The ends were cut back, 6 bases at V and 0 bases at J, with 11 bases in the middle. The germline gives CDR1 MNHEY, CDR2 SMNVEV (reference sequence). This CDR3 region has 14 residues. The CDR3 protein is CASRAPHMNTEAFF. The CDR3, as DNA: TGTGCCAGCAGGGCTCCGCACATGAACACTGAAGCTTTCTTT.